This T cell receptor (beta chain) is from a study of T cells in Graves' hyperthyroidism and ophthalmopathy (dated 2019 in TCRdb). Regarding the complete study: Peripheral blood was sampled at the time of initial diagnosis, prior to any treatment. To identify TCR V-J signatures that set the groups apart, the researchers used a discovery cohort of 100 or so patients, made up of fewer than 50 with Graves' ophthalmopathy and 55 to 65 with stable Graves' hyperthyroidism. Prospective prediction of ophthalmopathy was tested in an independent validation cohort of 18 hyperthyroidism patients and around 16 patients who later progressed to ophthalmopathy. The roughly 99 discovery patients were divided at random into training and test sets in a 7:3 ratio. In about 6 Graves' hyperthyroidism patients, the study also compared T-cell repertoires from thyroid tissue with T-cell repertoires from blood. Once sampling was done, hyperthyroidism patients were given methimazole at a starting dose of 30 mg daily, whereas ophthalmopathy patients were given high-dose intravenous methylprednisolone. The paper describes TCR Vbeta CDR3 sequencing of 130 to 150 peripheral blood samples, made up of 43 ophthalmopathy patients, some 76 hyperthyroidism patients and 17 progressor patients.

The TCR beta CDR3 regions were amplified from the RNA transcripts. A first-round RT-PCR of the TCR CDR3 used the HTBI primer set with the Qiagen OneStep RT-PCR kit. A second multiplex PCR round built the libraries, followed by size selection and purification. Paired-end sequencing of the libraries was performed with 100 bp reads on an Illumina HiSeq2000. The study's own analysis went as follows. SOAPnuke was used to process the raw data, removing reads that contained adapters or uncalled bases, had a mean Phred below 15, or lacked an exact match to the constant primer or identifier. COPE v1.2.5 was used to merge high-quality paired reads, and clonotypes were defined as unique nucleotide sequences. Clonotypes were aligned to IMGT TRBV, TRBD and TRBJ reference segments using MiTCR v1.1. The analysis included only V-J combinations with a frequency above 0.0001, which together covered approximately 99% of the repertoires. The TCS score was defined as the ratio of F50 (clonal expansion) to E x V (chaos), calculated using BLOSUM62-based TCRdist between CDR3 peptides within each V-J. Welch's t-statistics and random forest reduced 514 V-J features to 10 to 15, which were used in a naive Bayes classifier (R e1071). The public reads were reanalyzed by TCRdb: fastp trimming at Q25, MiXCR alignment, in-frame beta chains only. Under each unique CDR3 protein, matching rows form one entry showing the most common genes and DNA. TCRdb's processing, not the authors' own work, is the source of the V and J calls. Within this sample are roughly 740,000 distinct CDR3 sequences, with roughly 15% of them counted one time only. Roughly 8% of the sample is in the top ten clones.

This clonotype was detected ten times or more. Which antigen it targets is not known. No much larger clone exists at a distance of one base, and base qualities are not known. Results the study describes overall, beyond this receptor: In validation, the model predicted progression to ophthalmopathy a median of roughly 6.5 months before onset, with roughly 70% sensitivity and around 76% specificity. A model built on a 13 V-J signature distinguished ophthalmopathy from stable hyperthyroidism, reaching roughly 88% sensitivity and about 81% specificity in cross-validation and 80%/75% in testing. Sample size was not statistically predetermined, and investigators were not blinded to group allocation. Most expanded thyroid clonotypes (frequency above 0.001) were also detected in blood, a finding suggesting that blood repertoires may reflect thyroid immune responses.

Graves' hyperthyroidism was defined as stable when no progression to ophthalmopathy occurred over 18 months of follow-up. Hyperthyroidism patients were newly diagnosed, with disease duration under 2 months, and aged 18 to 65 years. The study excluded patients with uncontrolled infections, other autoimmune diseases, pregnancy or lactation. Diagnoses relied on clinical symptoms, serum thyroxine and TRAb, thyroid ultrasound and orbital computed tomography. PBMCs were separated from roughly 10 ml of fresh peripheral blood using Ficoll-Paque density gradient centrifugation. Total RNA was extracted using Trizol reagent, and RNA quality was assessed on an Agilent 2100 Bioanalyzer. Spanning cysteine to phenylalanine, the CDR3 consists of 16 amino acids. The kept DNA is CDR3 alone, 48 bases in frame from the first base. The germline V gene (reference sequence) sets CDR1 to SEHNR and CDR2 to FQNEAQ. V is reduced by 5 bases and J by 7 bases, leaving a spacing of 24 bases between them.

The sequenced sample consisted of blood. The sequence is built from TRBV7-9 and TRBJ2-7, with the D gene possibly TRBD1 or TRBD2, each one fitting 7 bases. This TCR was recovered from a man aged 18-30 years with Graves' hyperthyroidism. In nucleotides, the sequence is TGTGCCAGCAGCGGGGGAGGGGGCAGCCGTAGAGAAGAGCAGTACTTC. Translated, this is CASSGGGGSRREEQYF.